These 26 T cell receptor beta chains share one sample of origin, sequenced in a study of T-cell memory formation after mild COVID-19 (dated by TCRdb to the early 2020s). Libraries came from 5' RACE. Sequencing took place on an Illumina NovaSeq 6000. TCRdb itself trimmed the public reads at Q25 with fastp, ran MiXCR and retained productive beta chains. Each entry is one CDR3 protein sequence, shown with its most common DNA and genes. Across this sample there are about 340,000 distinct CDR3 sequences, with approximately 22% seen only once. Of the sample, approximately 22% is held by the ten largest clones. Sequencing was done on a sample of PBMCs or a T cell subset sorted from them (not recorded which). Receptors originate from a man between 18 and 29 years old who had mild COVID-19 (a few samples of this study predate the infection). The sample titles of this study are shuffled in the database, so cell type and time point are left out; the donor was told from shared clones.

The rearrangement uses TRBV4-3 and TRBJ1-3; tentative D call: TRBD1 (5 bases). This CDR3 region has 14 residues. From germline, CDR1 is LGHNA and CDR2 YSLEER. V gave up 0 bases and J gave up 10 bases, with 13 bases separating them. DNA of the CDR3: TGCGCCAGCAGCCAAGATTGGGACCTCCAGACCATATATTTT. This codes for CASSQDWDLQTIYF.

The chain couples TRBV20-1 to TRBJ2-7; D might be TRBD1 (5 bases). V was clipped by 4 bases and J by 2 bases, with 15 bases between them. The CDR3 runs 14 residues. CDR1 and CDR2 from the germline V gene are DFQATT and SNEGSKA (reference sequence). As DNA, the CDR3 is TGCAGTGCTATGGTCCCAGGGTGGCCCTACGAGCAGTACGTC. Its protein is CSAMVPGWPYEQYV.

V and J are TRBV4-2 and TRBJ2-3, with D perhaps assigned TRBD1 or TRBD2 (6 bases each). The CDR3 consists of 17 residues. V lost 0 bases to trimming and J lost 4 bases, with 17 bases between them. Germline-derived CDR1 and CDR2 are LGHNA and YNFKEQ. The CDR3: CASSQDGGLVRPDTQYF. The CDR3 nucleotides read TGTGCCAGCAGCCAAGATGGGGGGCTAGTAAGGCCAGATACGCAGTATTTT.

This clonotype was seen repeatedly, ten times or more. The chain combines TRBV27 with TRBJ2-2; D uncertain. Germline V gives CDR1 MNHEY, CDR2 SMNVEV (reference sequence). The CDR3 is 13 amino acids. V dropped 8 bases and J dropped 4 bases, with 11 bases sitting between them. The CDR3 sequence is CASGLLSTGELFF. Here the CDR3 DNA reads TGTGCCAGCGGGCTTCTCTCCACCGGGGAGCTGTTTTTT.

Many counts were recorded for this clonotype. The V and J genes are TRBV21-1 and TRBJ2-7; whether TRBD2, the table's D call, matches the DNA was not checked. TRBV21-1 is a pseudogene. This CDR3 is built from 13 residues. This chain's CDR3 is CASSKGGAYEQYV. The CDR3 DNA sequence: TGTGCCAGCAGCAAAGGCGGGGCCTACGAGCAGTACGTC.

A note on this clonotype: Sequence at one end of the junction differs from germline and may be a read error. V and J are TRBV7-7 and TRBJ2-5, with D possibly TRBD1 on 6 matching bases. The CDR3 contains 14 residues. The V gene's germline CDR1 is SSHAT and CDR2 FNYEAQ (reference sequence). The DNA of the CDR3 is TGTGCTAGCAGCCAGGGACATCTCCAAGAGACCCAGTACTTC. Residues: CASSQGHLQETQYF. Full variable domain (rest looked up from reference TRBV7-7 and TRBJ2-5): GAGVSQSPRYKVTKRGQDVTLRCDPISSHATLYWYQQALGQGPEFLTYFNYEAQPDKSGLPSDRFSAERPEGSISTLTIQRTEQRDSAMYRCASSQGHLQETQYFGPGTRLLVL.

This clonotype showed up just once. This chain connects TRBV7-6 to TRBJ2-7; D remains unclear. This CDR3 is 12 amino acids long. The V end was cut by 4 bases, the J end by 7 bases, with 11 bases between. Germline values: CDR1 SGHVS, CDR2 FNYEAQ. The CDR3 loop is CASSSDGSEQYF. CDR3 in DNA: TGTGCCAGCAGCTCTGATGGATCGGAGCAGTACTTC.

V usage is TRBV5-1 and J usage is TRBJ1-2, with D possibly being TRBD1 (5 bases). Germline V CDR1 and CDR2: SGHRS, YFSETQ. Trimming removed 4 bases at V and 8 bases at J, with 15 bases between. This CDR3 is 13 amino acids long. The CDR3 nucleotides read TGCGCCAGCAGCCAAGACGACAGCTTGGGCTACACCTTC. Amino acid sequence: CASSQDDSLGYTF.

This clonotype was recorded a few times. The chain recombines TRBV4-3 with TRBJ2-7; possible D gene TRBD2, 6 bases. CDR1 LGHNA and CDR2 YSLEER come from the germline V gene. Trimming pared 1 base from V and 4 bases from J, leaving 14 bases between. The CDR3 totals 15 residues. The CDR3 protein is CASSQGLGREYEQYF. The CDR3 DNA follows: TGCGCCAGCAGCCAAGGACTAGGTAGGGAGTACGAGCAGTACTTC.

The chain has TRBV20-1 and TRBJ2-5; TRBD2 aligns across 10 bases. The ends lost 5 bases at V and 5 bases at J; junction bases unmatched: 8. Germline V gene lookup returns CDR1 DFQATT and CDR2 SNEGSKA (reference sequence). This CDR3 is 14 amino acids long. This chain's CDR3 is CSAGPSGGWETQYF. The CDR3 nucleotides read TGCAGTGCTGGCCCTAGCGGGGGTTGGGAGACCCAGTACTTC.

CDR3 sequence (DNA): TGTGCCAGCAGCTTAGACCACCTACAAGCTTTCTTT. This sequence encodes CASSLDHLQAFF. The V and J genes are TRBV7-9 and TRBJ1-1, with D unresolved. Germline CDR1 SEHNR, CDR2 FQNEAQ (reference sequence). Trimming cost V 1 base and J 9 bases, with 9 bases left between them. The CDR3 is 12 residues long.

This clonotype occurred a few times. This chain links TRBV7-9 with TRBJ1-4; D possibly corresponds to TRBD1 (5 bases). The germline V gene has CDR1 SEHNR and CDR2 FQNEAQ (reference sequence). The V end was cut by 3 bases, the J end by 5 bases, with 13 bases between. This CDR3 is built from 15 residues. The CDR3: CASSFGTGYNEKLFF. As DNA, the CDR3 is TGTGCCAGCAGCTTCGGGACCGGTTACAATGAAAAACTGTTTTTT.

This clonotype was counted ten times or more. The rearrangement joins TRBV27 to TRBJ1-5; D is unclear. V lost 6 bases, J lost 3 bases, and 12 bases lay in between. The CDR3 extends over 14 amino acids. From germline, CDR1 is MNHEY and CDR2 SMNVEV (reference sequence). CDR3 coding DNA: TGTGCCAGCAGAGCGACGGGCTTCAATCAGCCCCAGCATTTT. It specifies CASRATGFNQPQHF.

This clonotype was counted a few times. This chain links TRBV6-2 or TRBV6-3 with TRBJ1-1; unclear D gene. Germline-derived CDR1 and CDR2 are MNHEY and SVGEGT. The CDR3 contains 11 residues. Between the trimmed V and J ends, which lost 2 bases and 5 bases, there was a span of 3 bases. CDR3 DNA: TGTGCCAGCAGTTACCCGACTGAAGCTTTCTTT. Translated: CASSYPTEAFF.

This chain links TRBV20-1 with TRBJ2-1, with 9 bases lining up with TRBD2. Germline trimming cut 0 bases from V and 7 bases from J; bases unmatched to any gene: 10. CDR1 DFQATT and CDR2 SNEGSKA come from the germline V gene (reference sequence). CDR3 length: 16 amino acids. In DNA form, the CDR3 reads TGCAGTGCTAGAGATCGGCGGGGGGGCCTTAGTAATGAGCAGTTCTTC. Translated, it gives CSARDRRGGLSNEQFF.

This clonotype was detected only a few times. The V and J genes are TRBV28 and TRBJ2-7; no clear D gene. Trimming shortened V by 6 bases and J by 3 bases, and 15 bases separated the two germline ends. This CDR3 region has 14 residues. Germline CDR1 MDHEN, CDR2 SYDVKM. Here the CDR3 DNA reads TGTGCCAGCAGCCCATACAGCAGTCTCTACGAGCAGTACGTC. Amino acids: CASSPYSSLYEQYV.

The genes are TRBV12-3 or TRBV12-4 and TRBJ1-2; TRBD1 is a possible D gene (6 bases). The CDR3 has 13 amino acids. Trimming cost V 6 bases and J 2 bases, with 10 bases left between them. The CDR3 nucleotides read TGTGCCAGCAGCACAGGGTCCAACTATGGCTACACCTTC. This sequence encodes CASSTGSNYGYTF.

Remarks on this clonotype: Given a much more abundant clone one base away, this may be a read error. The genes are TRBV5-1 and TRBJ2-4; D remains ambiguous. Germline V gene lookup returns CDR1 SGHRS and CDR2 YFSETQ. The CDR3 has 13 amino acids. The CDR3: CDSSYPGDDIQYF. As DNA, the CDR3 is TGCGACAGCAGCTATCCTGGTGATGACATTCAGTACTTC.

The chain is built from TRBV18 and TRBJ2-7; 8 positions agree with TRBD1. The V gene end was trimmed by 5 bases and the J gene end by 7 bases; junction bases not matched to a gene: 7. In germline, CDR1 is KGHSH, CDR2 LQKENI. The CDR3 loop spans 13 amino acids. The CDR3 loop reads CASSSQGAREQYF. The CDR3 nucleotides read TGTGCCAGCTCATCTCAGGGGGCGCGGGAGCAGTACTTC.

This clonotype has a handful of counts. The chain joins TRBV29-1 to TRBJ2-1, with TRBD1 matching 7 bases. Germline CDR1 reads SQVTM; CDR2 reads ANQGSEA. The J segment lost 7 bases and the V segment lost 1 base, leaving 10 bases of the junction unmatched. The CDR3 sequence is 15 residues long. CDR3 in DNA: TGCAGCGTTGAAGGGGCAGGGGGAGCTTTTAATGAGCAGTTCTTC. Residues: CSVEGAGGAFNEQFF.

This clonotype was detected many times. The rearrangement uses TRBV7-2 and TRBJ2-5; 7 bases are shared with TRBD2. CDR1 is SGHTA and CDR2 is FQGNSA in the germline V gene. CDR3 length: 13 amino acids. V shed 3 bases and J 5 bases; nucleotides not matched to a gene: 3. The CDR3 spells CASSFGDYETQYF. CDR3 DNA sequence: TGTGCCAGCAGCTTCGGGGACTACGAGACCCAGTACTTC.

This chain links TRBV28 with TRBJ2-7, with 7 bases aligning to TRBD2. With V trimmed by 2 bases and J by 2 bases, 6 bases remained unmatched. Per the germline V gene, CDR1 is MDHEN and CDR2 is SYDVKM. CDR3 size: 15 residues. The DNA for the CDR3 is TGTGCCAGCAGTTTAGGATCAGCGGGGCCCTACGAGCAGTACGTC. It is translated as CASSLGSAGPYEQYV.

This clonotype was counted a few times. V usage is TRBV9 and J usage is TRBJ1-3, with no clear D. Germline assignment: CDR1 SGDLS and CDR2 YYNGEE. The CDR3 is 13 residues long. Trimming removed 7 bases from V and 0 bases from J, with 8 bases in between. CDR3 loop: CASGQSSGNTIYF. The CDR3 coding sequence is TGTGCCAGCGGCCAGAGCTCTGGAAACACCATATATTTT.

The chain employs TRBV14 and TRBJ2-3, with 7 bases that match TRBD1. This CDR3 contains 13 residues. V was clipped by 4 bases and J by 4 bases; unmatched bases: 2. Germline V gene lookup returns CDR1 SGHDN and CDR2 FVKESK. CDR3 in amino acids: CASSRQGPDTQYF. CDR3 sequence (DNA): TGTGCCAGCAGCCGACAGGGTCCAGATACGCAGTATTTT.

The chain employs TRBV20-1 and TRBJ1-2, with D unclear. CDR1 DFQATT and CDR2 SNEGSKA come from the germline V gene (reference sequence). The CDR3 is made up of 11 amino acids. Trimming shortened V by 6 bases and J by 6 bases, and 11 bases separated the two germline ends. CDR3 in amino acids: CSAQRTNGYTF. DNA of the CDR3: TGCAGTGCCCAAAGAACTAATGGCTACACCTTC.

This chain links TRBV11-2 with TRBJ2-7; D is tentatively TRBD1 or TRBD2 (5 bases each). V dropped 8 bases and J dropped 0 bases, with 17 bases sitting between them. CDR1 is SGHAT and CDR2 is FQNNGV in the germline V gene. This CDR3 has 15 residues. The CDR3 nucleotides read TGTGCCAGCGCCGTTGAGGGGACGAGCTCCTACGAGCAGTACTTC. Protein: CASAVEGTSSYEQYF.